Following are 25 T cell receptor beta chains from one sample sequenced in a study of cytomegalovirus exposure and HLA in healthy donors. The primer mix had 60 Vbeta and 13 Jbeta primers. TCRdb's table, derived via immunoSEQ multiplex PCR, lists solely in-frame clones and lacks some. The repertoire consists of some 210,000 clones, with roughly 81% occurring once and the leading ten covering approximately 2.1%. Sample: PBMCs. The receptors originated from a woman aged 25 to 39 in good health and CMV-seropositive.

V usage is TRBV19 and J usage is TRBJ2-3; D is uncertain. V lost 1 base and J 7 bases, leaving 9 bases between the germline ends. The CDR3 runs to 13 residues. Looked up from germline, CDR1 is LNHDA and CDR2 is SQIVND (reference sequence). In nucleotides, the CDR3 is TGTGCCAGTAGTATAGGGTCACAGAATACGCAGTATTTT. The encoded protein is CASSIGSQNTQYF.

This chain connects TRBV28 to TRBJ1-5; D is possibly TRBD1 (6 bases). Trimming cost V 8 bases and J 4 bases, with 27 bases left between them. CDR3 length: 18 residues. Germline lookup yields CDR1 MDHEN and CDR2 SYDVKM. DNA of the CDR3: TGTGCCAGCGAAAGGATCTTGGGGGCGTTCCGAAATAATCAGCCCCAGCATTTT. Translating gives CASERILGAFRNNQPQHF.

The CDR3 is CASSNIDYEQYF. Written as DNA, the CDR3 is TGCGCCAGCAGCAACATTGACTACGAGCAGTACTTC. The chain has TRBV5-1 and TRBJ2-7; D unclear. Trimming took off 4 bases at V and 3 bases at J, with 8 bases between the two ends. This CDR3 is built from 12 residues. From germline, CDR1 is SGHRS and CDR2 YFSETQ.

The chain uses TRBV25-1 and TRBJ2-2; 8 bases map to TRBD1. With 1 base clipped from V and 1 base from J, the junction kept 2 bases outside the gene matches. Looked up from germline, CDR1 is MGHDK and CDR2 is SYGVNS. The CDR3 runs 16 residues. CDR3 protein: CASSESGTGNTGELFF. The CDR3 DNA reads TGTGCCAGCAGTGAATCGGGGACAGGGAACACCGGGGAGCTGTTTTTT.

The chain uses TRBV29-1 and TRBJ2-7, with TRBD2 matching over 7 bases. Per germline, CDR1 SQVTM and CDR2 ANQGSEA. J lost 0 bases, V lost 6 bases, and 5 bases had no gene match. This CDR3 spans 13 amino acids. CDR3 nucleotides: TGCAGCGTAGCCTGGACTAGCTCCTACGAGCAGTACTTC. This gives the protein CSVAWTSSYEQYF.

This chain uses TRBV28 with TRBJ2-7; D possibly corresponds to TRBD2 (5 bases). Looked up from germline, CDR1 is MDHEN and CDR2 is SYDVKM. The CDR3 covers 14 residues. With 4 bases removed from V and 2 bases from J, the gap between germline ends came to 12 bases. Here the CDR3 DNA reads TGTGCCAGCAGTTACCCGGGATCTACCTACGAGCAGTACTTC. Translated, it gives CASSYPGSTYEQYF.

There are a few counts of this clone. The V and J genes are TRBV19 and TRBJ2-7; the D gene is possibly TRBD1 (5 bases). The CDR3 spans 15 residues. Deletions cut 0 bases from V and 2 bases from J, with 11 bases between. Germline lookup yields CDR1 LNHDA and CDR2 SQIVND (reference sequence). CDR3 in amino acids: CASSIDLTGPYEQYF. DNA for the CDR3: TGTGCCAGTAGTATAGATCTTACAGGCCCCTACGAGCAGTACTTC. Combining the CDR3 with reference TRBV19 and TRBJ2-7 gives the whole variable domain DGGITQSPKYLFRKEGQNVTLSCEQNLNHDAMYWYRQDPGQGLRLIYYSQIVNDFQKGDIAEGYSVSREKKESFPLTVTSAQKNPTAFYLCASSIDLTGPYEQYFGPGTRLTVT.

The rearrangement links TRBV19 to TRBJ2-1; possible D gene TRBD2, 5 bases. The V gene's germline CDR1 is LNHDA and CDR2 SQIVND (reference sequence). The V and J ends lost 5 bases and 7 bases respectively, with 21 bases between them. CDR3 length equals 16 residues. The CDR3 protein is CASSPGGLGRMNEQFF. The CDR3 DNA sequence: TGTGCCAGTAGTCCCGGCGGGCTTGGGAGAATGAATGAGCAGTTCTTC.

The V gene is TRBV19, the J gene TRBJ1-4; 7 bases are a match to TRBD1. J gave up 0 bases and V 3 bases, and 7 bases lay outside the gene matches. This CDR3 has 17 amino acids. CDR1 LNHDA and CDR2 SQIVND come from the germline V gene (reference sequence). CDR3 residues: CASSIRTGGTTNEKLFF. The CDR3 DNA follows: TGTGCCAGTAGTATCCGGACAGGAGGAACAACTAATGAAAAACTGTTTTTT. Full variable domain (outside the CDR3, taken from reference TRBV19 and TRBJ1-4): DGGITQSPKYLFRKEGQNVTLSCEQNLNHDAMYWYRQDPGQGLRLIYYSQIVNDFQKGDIAEGYSVSREKKESFPLTVTSAQKNPTAFYLCASSIRTGGTTNEKLFFGSGTQLSVL.

The CDR3 DNA reads as TGTGCCAGCAGCTTAGGAGTAAGCGGGAGGGCCGGTGGTGAGACCCAGTACTTC. Translating it yields CASSLGVSGRAGGETQYF. This sequence joins TRBV7-2 and TRBJ2-5, with 10 bases that match TRBD2. Germline V gene sequence: CDR1 SGHTA, CDR2 FQGNSA. The CDR3 is 18 amino acids. V was clipped by 1 base and J by 5 bases; unmatched bases: 13.

CDR3 amino acids: CASSPTAGDEDTQYF. The CDR3 region has the DNA TGCGCCAGCAGCCCGACAGCGGGAGACGAAGATACGCAGTATTTT. The rearrangement links TRBV5-1 to TRBJ2-3; 8 nucleotides align to TRBD2. Trimming cost V 4 bases and J 5 bases; bases outside gene matches: 9. The CDR3 is 15 amino acids. Germline V gives CDR1 SGHRS, CDR2 YFSETQ.

The chain links TRBV27 to TRBJ2-5, with TRBD2 identical over 8 bases. This CDR3 contains 14 residues. J gave up 4 bases and V 2 bases, and 3 bases lay outside the gene matches. Germline V gene lookup returns CDR1 MNHEY and CDR2 SMNVEV (reference sequence). CDR3 sequence: CASSLRLARETQYF. Written as DNA, the CDR3 is TGTGCCAGCAGTTTAAGACTAGCGCGAGAGACCCAGTACTTC.

The rearrangement uses TRBV2 and TRBJ1-6; D unresolved. V was pared by 4 bases and J by 8 bases, with 9 bases between. CDR3 size: 13 residues. CDR1 SNHLY and CDR2 FYNNEI come from the germline V gene. DNA for the CDR3: TGTGCCAGCAGTGCCTATCAGGATTCACCCCTCCACTTT. Residues: CASSAYQDSPLHF. Together with reference TRBV2 and TRBJ1-6, the CDR3 gives the full variable domain: EPEVTQTPSHQVTQMGQEVILRCVPISNHLYFYWYRQILGQKVEFLVSFYNNEISEKSEIFDDQFSVERPDGSNFTLKIRSTKLEDSAMYFCASSAYQDSPLHFGNGTRLTVT.

A single count supports this clone. The J gene is TRBJ1-1, the V gene TRBV4-3; 8 bases agree with TRBD1. This CDR3 is 14 amino acids long. Looked up from germline, CDR1 is LGHNA and CDR2 is YSLEER. The junction had 5 bases not matched to a gene; V was cut back by 4 bases and J by 4 bases. The CDR3 DNA reads TGCGCCAGCAGCCCGACAGGGGTCAGCACTGAAGCTTTCTTT. This translates into CASSPTGVSTEAFF.

The V gene is TRBV4-2, the J gene TRBJ2-6; D is perhaps TRBD1 (5 bases). The CDR3 sequence is 17 residues long. V lost 1 base and J 0 bases, leaving 10 bases between the germline ends. CDR1 LGHNA and CDR2 YNFKEQ come from the germline V gene. CDR3 residues: CASSQGGAYSGANVLTF. The CDR3, as DNA: TGTGCCAGCAGCCAAGGTGGGGCCTACTCTGGGGCCAACGTCCTGACTTTC.

The chain carries TRBV6-5 and TRBJ2-3; 9 bases line up with TRBD1. This CDR3 region has 13 residues. Germline V gene data show CDR1 as MNHEY and CDR2 as SVGAGI. Unmatched junction bases numbered 2, after V lost 7 bases and J lost 3 bases. The CDR3 DNA reads as TGTGCCAGCACTGACAGGGGGACAGATACGCAGTATTTT. Translating it yields CASTDRGTDTQYF.

This chain links TRBV5-4 with TRBJ1-1, with TRBD1 identical over 9 bases. Unmatched junction bases numbered 10, after V lost 3 bases and J lost 10 bases. The CDR3 length is 14 residues. Germline CDR1 reads SGHNT; CDR2 reads YYREEE (reference sequence). For the CDR3, the DNA is TGTGCCAGCAGCTCCTACCGGGACAGGGAGGGAGCTTTCTTT. Translating gives CASSSYRDREGAFF.

V usage is TRBV9 and J usage is TRBJ2-7; TRBD2 matches at 11 bases. Germline CDR1 reads SGDLS; CDR2 reads YYNGEE. This CDR3 contains 14 residues. The J segment lost 7 bases and the V segment lost 1 base, leaving 4 bases of the junction unmatched. The CDR3 region is CASSVTSGRGEQYF. DNA of the CDR3: TGTGCCAGCAGCGTAACTAGCGGGAGAGGAGAGCAGTACTTC. The variable domain in full, with the rest retrieved from reference TRBV9 and TRBJ2-7, is DSGVTQTPKHLITATGQRVTLRCSPRSGDLSVYWYQQSLDQGLQFLIQYYNGEERAKGNILERFSAQQFPDLHSELNLSSLELGDSALYFCASSVTSGRGEQYFGPGTRLTVT.

J is TRBJ2-6 and V is TRBV10-3; TRBD1 matches at 7 bases. Germline V CDR1 and CDR2: ENHRY, SYGVKD. This CDR3 contains 16 residues. The trim removed 8 bases at V and 0 bases at J, leaving 7 bases unmatched. Here the CDR3 reads CAIRQGLSSGANVLTF. For the CDR3, the DNA is TGTGCCATCCGACAGGGCTTGAGCTCTGGGGCCAACGTCCTGACTTTC.

In nucleotides, the CDR3 is TGCGCCAGCAGCCAAGACGACAGGGAAGAGACCCAGTACTTC. Protein sequence: CASSQDDREETQYF. The chain carries TRBV4-1 and TRBJ2-5; TRBD1 matches 7 bases. Losses at the gene ends were 0 bases for V and 3 bases for J; bases not matched to a gene: 1. The CDR3 loop spans 14 amino acids. Per the germline V gene, CDR1 is MGHRA and CDR2 is YSYEKL.

J is TRBJ2-7 and V is TRBV28; D is uncertain. This CDR3 contains 14 residues. Germline V CDR1 and CDR2: MDHEN, SYDVKM. V shed 1 base and J shed 2 bases, with 9 bases lying between them. The CDR3 DNA sequence: TGTGCCAGCAGTTTATTTCCACTTACCTACGAGCAGTACTTC. Its protein product is CASSLFPLTYEQYF.

The chain has TRBV9 and TRBJ2-3; 9 bases agree with TRBD2. CDR3 length: 15 residues. J gave up 0 bases and V 5 bases, and 4 bases lay outside the gene matches. Germline CDR1 SGDLS, CDR2 YYNGEE. CDR3 region: CASRAGGSSTDTQYF. In DNA form, the CDR3 reads TGTGCCAGCAGAGCGGGGGGATCAAGCACAGATACGCAGTATTTT.

V and J are TRBV13 and TRBJ1-5; perhaps TRBD1 as D (6 bases). V was trimmed by 7 bases and J by 2 bases, leaving 15 bases between them. The germline V gene has CDR1 PRHDT and CDR2 FYEKMQ (reference sequence). The CDR3 is made up of 15 amino acids. This CDR3 is CASKNRVLCNQPQHF. In DNA form, the CDR3 reads TGTGCCAGCAAAAACAGGGTTTTGTGCAATCAGCCCCAGCATTTT.

The V and J genes are TRBV5-6 and TRBJ2-7; possible D gene TRBD1, 5 bases. From germline, CDR1 is SGHDT and CDR2 YYEEEE. Trimming left V 2 bases short and J 2 bases short, with 11 bases between. The CDR3 extends over 14 amino acids. The CDR3 spells CASSLNRPPYEQYF. CDR3 sequence (DNA): TGTGCCAGCAGCTTAAACAGGCCTCCCTACGAGCAGTACTTC.

The chain joins TRBV5-1 to TRBJ1-6; 8 bases are shared with TRBD1. Germline V lookup: CDR1 SGHRS, CDR2 YFSETQ. This CDR3 comprises 15 residues. After removal of 1 base from V and 8 bases from J, the junction contained 5 bases not matched to a gene. This CDR3 is CASSLTGGKDSPLHF. CDR3 in DNA: TGCGCCAGCAGCTTGACAGGGGGAAAAGATTCACCCCTCCACTTT.